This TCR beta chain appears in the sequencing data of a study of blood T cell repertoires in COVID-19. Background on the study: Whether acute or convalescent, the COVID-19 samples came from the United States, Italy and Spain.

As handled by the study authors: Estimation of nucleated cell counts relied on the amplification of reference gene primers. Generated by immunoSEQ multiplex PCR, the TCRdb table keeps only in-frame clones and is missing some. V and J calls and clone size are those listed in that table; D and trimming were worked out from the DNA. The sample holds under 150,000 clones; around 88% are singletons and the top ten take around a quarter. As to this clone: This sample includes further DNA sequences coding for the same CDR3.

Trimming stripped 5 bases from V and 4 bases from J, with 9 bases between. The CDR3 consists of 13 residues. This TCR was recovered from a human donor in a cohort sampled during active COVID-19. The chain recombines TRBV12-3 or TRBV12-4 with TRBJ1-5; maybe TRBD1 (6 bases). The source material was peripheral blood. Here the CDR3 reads CASSLTGNQPQHF. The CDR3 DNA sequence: TGTGCCAGCAGTCTGACAGGTAATCAGCCCCAGCATTTT.